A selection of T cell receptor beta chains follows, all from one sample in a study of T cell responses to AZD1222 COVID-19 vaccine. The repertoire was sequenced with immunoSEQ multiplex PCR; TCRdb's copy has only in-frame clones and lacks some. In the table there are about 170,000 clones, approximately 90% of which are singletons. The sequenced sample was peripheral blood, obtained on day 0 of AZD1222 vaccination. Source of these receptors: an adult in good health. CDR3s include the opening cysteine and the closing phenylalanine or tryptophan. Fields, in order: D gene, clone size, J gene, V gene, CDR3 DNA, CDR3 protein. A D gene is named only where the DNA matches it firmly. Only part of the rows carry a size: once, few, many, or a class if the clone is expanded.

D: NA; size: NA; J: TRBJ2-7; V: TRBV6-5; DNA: TGTGCCAGCAGTCCATCCCACTCCTACGAGCAGTACTTC; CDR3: CASSPSHSYEQYF
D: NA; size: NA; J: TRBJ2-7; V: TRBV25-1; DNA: TGTGCCAGCAGTGAGGAGCGGCAGTACTTC; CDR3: CASSEERQYF
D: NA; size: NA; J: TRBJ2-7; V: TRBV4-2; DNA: TGTGCCAGCAGCCAAGAGAGTGCCGGGAGCCTGTACGAGCAGTACTTC; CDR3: CASSQESAGSLYEQYF
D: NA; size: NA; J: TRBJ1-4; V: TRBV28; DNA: TGTGCCAGCACCCGGTTGGGGGCACGGGAAAAACTGTTTTTT; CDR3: CASTRLGAREKLFF
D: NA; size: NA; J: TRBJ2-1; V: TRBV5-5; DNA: TGTGCCAGCAGCCCCGGACAGACCTACAATGAGCAGTTCTTC; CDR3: CASSPGQTYNEQFF
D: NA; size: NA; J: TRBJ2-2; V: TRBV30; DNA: TGTGCCTGGAATACCGGAGGCACCGGGGAGCTGTTTTTT; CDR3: CAWNTGGTGELFF
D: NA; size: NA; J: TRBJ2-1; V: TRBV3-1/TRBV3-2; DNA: TGTGCCAGCAGCCCACGAAAAACACATACGGGGGACAATGAGCAGTTCTTC; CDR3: CASSPRKTHTGDNEQFF
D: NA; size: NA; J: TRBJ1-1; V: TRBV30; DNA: TGTGCCTGGAGTGTACAAATAGGGCGGCTGTTAACTGAAGCTTTCTTT; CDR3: CAWSVQIGRLLTEAFF
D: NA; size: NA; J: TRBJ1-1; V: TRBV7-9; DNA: TGTGCCAGCAGCCGCACAGGGAACCTGAACACTGAAGCTTTCTTT; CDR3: CASSRTGNLNTEAFF
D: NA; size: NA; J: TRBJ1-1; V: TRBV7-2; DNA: TGTGCCAGCAGCTTAGGACGCTTGAACACTGAAGCTTTCTTT; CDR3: CASSLGRLNTEAFF
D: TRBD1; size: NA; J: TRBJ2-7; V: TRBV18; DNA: TGTGCCAGCTCACGACGGGACAGGGGCAACGAGCAGTACTTC; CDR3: CASSRRDRGNEQYF
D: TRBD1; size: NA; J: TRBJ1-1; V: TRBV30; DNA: TGTGCCTGGAGTACAGGGGGCGGGGGAAACACTGAAGCTTTCTTT; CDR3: CAWSTGGGGNTEAFF
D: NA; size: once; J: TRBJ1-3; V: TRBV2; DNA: TGTGCCAGTGGTGGGTGGCCTGGAAACACCATATATTTT; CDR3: CASGGWPGNTIYF
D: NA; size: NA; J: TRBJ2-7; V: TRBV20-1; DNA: TGCAGTGCTAGTGCGGGGTCTTCCCCTACGAGCCAGTACTTC; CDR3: CSASAGSSPTSQYF
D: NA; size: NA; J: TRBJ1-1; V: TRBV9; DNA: TGTGCCAGCAGCGTTAACACCGGGGCCGAAGCTTTCTTT; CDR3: CASSVNTGAEAFF
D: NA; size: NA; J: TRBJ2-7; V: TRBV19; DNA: TGTGCCAGTAGTGTCGCGGCCTCGTACGAGCAGTACTTC; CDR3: CASSVAASYEQYF
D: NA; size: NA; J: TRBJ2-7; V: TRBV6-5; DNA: TGTGCCAGCAGCCAAGGACATACAACCTACGAGCAGTACTTC; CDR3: CASSQGHTTYEQYF
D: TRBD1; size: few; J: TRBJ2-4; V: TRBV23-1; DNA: TGCGCCAGCAGCCCCCATATTCTGGAACAGGGGGACATTCAGTACTTC; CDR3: CASSPHILEQGDIQYF
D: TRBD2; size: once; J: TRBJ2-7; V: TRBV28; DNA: TGTGCCAGCACCCTAGGGGGACTAGCGGGAGGGCCTCACGAGCAGTACTTC; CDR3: CASTLGGLAGGPHEQYF
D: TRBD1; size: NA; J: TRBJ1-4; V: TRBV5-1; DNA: TGCGCCAGCAGCGCTGGACAGGGGGCAACTAATGAAAAACTGTTTTTT; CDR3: CASSAGQGATNEKLFF
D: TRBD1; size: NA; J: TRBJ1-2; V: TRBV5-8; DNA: TGTGCCAGCAGCACGGGACAGGGGGCTAACTATGGCTACACCTTC; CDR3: CASSTGQGANYGYTF
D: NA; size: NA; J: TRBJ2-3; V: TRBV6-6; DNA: TGTGCCAGCAGTTGGGGGTCATCCACAGATACGCAGTATTTT; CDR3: CASSWGSSTDTQYF
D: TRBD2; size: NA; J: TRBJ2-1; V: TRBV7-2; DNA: TGTGCCAGCGGTAACTCTCCTAGCGGGAGGGGTTACAATGAGCAGTTCTTC; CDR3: CASGNSPSGRGYNEQFF
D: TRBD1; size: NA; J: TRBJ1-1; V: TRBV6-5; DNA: TGTGCCAGCAGTCCGGGACAGGGGGGCACTGAAGCTTTCTTT; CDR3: CASSPGQGGTEAFF
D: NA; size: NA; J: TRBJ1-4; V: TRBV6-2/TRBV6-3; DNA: TGTGCCAGCAGTAAGAGGACAGCGGGTTCGGAGAAACTGTTTTTT; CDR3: CASSKRTAGSEKLFF
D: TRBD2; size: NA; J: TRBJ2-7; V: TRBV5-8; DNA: TGTGCCAGCAGCTGGGAACTAGCGCCCTACGAGCAGTACTTC; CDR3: CASSWELAPYEQYF
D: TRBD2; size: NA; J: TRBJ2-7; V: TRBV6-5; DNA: TGTGCCAGCAGTTACGGCCATAGCGGGAGCGGTCGGGAGCAGTACTTC; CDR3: CASSYGHSGSGREQYF
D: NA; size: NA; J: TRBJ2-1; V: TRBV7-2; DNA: TGTGCCAGCTTGCCCCCCTCGAGGAATGAGCAGTTCTTC; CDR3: CASLPPSRNEQFF
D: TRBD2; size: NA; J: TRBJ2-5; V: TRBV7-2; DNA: TGTGCCAGCAGCTTAGCGCTAGCGGGACAAGAGACCCAGTACTTC; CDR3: CASSLALAGQETQYF
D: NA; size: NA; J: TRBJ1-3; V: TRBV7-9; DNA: TGTGCCAGCAGCTTAGTCCCGAGCCCTGGAAACACCATATATTTT; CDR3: CASSLVPSPGNTIYF
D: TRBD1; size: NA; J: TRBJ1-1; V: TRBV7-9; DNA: TGTGCCAGCAGCCCCAAACAGGGGTTCGACACTGAAGCTTTCTTT; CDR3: CASSPKQGFDTEAFF
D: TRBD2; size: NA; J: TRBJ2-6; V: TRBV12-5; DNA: TGTGCTAGTGGGCGGGGGGACGGTACCAACGTCCTGACTTTC; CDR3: CASGRGDGTNVLTF
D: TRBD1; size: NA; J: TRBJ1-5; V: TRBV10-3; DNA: TGTGCCATCAGTGAGTACGAGACAGGGGGGAATCAGCCCCAGCATTTT; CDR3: CAISEYETGGNQPQHF
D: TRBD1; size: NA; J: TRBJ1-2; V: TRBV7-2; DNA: TGTGCCAGCAGCGCCGGACAGGGGGCGAGGGGCTACACCTTC; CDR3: CASSAGQGARGYTF
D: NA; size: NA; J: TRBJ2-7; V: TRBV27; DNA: TGTGCCAGCAGTTCCTCGGACATTTCCTACGAGCAGTACTTC; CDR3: CASSSSDISYEQYF
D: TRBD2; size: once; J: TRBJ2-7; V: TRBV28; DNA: TGTGCCAGCAGTCCGCCCTCCCGGGCTAGCGGGTCGTACGAGCAGTACTTC; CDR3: CASSPPSRASGSYEQYF
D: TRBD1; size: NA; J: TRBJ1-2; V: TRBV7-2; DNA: TGTGCCAGCAGCCTCACAAGGGGACAGGGGGCGGGATATGGCTACACCTTC; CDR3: CASSLTRGQGAGYGYTF
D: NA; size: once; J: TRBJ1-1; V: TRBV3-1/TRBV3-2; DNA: TGTGCCAGCAGCCGAAAGGGACTTGAAGCTTTCTTT; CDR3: CASSRKGLEAFF
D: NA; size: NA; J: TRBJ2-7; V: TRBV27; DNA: TGTGCCAGCAGCCAGACTGTCTCCTACGAGCAGTACTTC; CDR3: CASSQTVSYEQYF
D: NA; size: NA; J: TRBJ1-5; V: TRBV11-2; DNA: TGTGCCAGCAGCTCTCGGCAGGGACCTAGCAATCAGCCCCAGCATTTT; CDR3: CASSSRQGPSNQPQHF